This TCR beta chain was captured by sequencing in a study of neurological immune-mediated disorders. Across the whole study: Relapsing-remitting disease was seen in 31 of the 34 multiple sclerosis patients, and secondary progressive disease was seen in 3.

The authors made cDNA by 5'RACE with 10-nucleotide random UMIs. One entry per CDR3 protein, called by TCRdb with MiXCR from the 5' RACE reads. The data show about 80,000 distinct CDR3 sequences, 5.8% seen once. General study findings and limits: Multiple sclerosis was found to have the least TCR clonal expansion, below healthy controls, and HTLV-1-associated myelopathy the most.

There are 12 residues in the CDR3. Trimming took 8 bases from V and 3 from J, leaving 10 bases between them. There are a few counts of this clonotype. Its antigen is not identified. Specified time point: longitudinal time-point 2. From 2 million PBMCs stored at -80 C, the unsorted libraries were generated. Sequenced sample: PBMCs. This TCR derives from a woman aged 55 to 70 with multiple sclerosis. The rearrangement joins TRBV12-3 or TRBV12-4 to TRBJ2-5; D not resolved. The chain's CDR3 is CASGEAKETQYF. CDR3 DNA sequence: TGTGCCAGCGGGGAAGCCAAAGAGACCCAGTACTTC.